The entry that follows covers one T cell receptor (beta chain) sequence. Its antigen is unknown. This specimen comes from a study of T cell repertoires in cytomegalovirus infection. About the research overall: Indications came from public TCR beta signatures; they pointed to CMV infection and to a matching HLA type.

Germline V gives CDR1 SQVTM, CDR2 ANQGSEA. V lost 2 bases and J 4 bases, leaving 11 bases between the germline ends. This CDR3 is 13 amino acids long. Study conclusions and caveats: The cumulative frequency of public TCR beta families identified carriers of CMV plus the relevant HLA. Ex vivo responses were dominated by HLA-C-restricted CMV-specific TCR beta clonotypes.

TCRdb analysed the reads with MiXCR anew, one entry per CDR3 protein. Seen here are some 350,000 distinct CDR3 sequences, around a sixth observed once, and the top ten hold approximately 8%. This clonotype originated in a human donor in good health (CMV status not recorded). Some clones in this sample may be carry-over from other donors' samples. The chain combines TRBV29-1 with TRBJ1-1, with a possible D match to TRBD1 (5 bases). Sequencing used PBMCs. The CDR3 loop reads CSVERQWGTEAFF. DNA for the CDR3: TGCAGCGTTGAAAGACAGTGGGGCACTGAAGCTTTCTTT.